These 5 T cell receptor beta chains were sequenced from one sample in a study of blood T cell repertoires in COVID-19 (TCRdb year 2020). To prepare the library, the immunoSEQ multiplex PCR assay was applied. TCRdb mirrors the immuneACCESS table, restricted to in-frame sequences. Some clones are absent from its copies; in checked studies, under half trace to an unresolved V gene, and the reason for the others is unknown. Recorded for this sample are under 200,000 clones; about 86% of them occurred a single time. The ten largest make up roughly 3.6% of the sample. Sequencing was performed on peripheral blood. The origin of the receptors is a man between 18 and 29 years old with active or convalescent COVID-19.

V is TRBV5-5 and J is TRBJ1-2; D is unresolved. Germline CDR1 is SGHKS and CDR2 is YYEKEE (reference sequence). V lost 0 bases to trimming and J lost 5 bases, with 17 bases between them. CDR3 length: 16 residues. For the CDR3, the DNA is TGTGCCAGCAGCTTGGGGCCCGAAGGAGGCTATTATGGCTACACCTTC. Translation gives CASSLGPEGGYYGYTF. Together with reference TRBV5-5 and TRBJ1-2, the CDR3 gives the full variable domain: DAGVTQSPTHLIKTRGQQVTLRCSPISGHKSVSWYQQVLGQGPQFIFQYYEKEERGRGNFPDRFSARQFPNYSSELNVNALLLGDSALYLCASSLGPEGGYYGYTFGSGTRLTVV.

This clone has a single count. This chain uses TRBV2 with TRBJ1-2; 7 bases are a match to TRBD1. This CDR3 spans 14 amino acids. The V gene end was trimmed by 5 bases and the J gene end by 6 bases; junction bases not matched to a gene: 9. Germline CDR1 reads SNHLY; CDR2 reads FYNNEI. The DNA for the CDR3 is TGTGCCAGCAGTCCCGTGAGGGGGCATCATGGCTACACCTTC. Protein sequence: CASSPVRGHHGYTF.

The chain uses TRBV27 and TRBJ1-5, with 10 bases that match TRBD1. The ends lost 2 bases at V and 5 bases at J; junction bases unmatched: 3. CDR1 and CDR2 (germline): MNHEY, SMNVEV (reference sequence). The CDR3 loop spans 15 amino acids. In DNA, the CDR3 is TGTGCCAGCAGTTTAGCGGGGACAGGGGATCAGCCCCAGCATTTT. It is translated as CASSLAGTGDQPQHF.

This sequence joins TRBV19 and TRBJ2-1; the match to TRBD1 covers 9 bases. Germline V CDR1 and CDR2: LNHDA, SQIVND (reference sequence). Trimming cost V 3 bases and J 9 bases; bases outside gene matches: 9. The length of the CDR3 is 15 residues. Here the CDR3 reads CASSIVGQGFAEQFF. In DNA, the CDR3 is TGTGCCAGTAGTATTGTCGGACAGGGGTTTGCTGAGCAGTTCTTC.

The chain recombines TRBV19 with TRBJ1-1; D gene unclear. The CDR3 length is 15 residues. Germline V gene lookup returns CDR1 LNHDA and CDR2 SQIVND (reference sequence). V dropped 7 bases and J dropped 0 bases, with 15 bases sitting between them. The CDR3 DNA sequence: TGTGCCAGTACCCCCCGGCAGAGGATGAACACTGAAGCTTTCTTT. Amino acid sequence: CASTPRQRMNTEAFF.